These 21 T cell receptor beta chains were sequenced from one sample in a study of CD8+CD57+ T cells in acquired aplastic anemia. The authors sequenced patients whose flow cytometry had shown CD8+CD57+ cell expansion. Investigators profiled TCR beta VDJ and CDR3 from genomic DNA template. TCRdb redid the calling of the reads with MiXCR, one entry per CDR3 protein. The data contain 150,000 to 200,000 distinct CDR3 sequences, under 50% of them singletons. The sample comprised sorted CD4+, CD8+, or CD8+CD57+ T cells (not recorded which) from PBMCs. These receptor sequences come from a human donor with aplastic anemia.

CDR3 sequence (DNA): TGTGCCAGCAGCGGCGTTTACTCCTACGAGCAGTACTTC. It yields the protein CASSGVYSYEQYF. This chain joins TRBV2 and TRBJ2-7; D not certain. The CDR3 is 13 amino acids. V was pared by 6 bases and J by 0 bases, with 9 bases between. Germline V gives CDR1 SNHLY, CDR2 FYNNEI.

The sample holds many counts of this clonotype. J is TRBJ2-1 and V is TRBV12-3 or TRBV12-4; D is possibly TRBD2 (6 bases). V was cut by 5 bases and J by 7 bases, with 18 bases left in between. The CDR3 contains 15 residues. For the CDR3, the DNA is TGTGCCAGCAGTCGGACACGCGGAGGAGGGAATGAGCAGTTCTTC. It codes for CASSRTRGGGNEQFF.

This clonotype was seen a handful of times. The rearrangement uses TRBV2 and TRBJ1-6; possible D gene TRBD1, 6 bases. This CDR3 has 15 residues. The V gene's germline CDR1 is SNHLY and CDR2 FYNNEI. V dropped 6 bases and J dropped 8 bases, with 17 bases sitting between them. This CDR3 is CASRDRFGGDSPLHF. In DNA form, the CDR3 reads TGTGCCAGCAGAGACAGGTTTGGGGGCGATTCACCCCTCCACTTT.

This clonotype was counted at least ten times. The chain combines TRBV5-1 with TRBJ2-3; 8 nucleotides align to TRBD2. Germline V gene lookup returns CDR1 SGHRS and CDR2 YFSETQ. CDR3 size: 14 residues. Germline trimming cut 2 bases from V and 2 bases from J; bases unmatched to any gene: 1. CDR3 sequence reads: CASSFSGATDTQYF. The CDR3 DNA follows: TGCGCCAGCAGCTTTAGCGGGGCCACAGATACGCAGTATTTT.

Note on this clonotype: This clone may be a read error of a much larger clone one base away. The rearrangement uses TRBV6-1 and TRBJ1-1; the D gene is possibly TRBD1 (6 bases). This CDR3 is 14 amino acids long. Germline-derived CDR1 and CDR2 are MNHNS and SASEGT. Trimming took off 8 bases at V and 3 bases at J, with 16 bases between the two ends. The DNA for the CDR3 is TGTGCCAGCCGACTAGGGGGACGCGACACTGAAGCTTTCTTT. This translates into CASRLGGRDTEAFF.

V is TRBV20-1 and J is TRBJ2-1; 7 bases are a match to TRBD2. This CDR3 comprises 16 residues. V lost 6 bases to trimming and J lost 4 bases; unmatched junction nucleotides: 15. CDR1 is DFQATT, CDR2 SNEGSKA, per germline (reference sequence). The CDR3 DNA reads as TGCAGTGCCGGAGATATTCGGCTAGCGGAATACAATGAGCAGTTCTTC. Translating it yields CSAGDIRLAEYNEQFF.

In this sample, this clonotype turned up many times. This chain links TRBV7-2 with TRBJ1-3; D is unresolved. Trimming stripped 3 bases from V and 0 bases from J, with 6 bases between. This CDR3 contains 14 residues. The germline V gene encodes CDR1 SGHTA and CDR2 FQGNSA. The CDR3 DNA reads as TGTGCCAGCAGCTTGGCTTTCTCTGGAAACACCATATATTTT. It is translated as CASSLAFSGNTIYF.

This clonotype was counted only a few times. V and J are TRBV19 and TRBJ1-3; D not certain. The CDR3 is made up of 14 amino acids. V lost 4 bases and J 4 bases, leaving 11 bases between the germline ends. Germline V gene sequence: CDR1 LNHDA, CDR2 SQIVND (reference sequence). The CDR3 DNA reads as TGTGCCAGTAGTAACGGTGGAGCCGGAAACACCATATATTTT. It translates to CASSNGGAGNTIYF.

This clonotype was seen a handful of times. The chain carries TRBV20-1 and TRBJ1-2, with TRBD1 identical over 7 bases. Germline-derived CDR1 and CDR2 are DFQATT and SNEGSKA (reference sequence). V shed 2 bases and J 0 bases; nucleotides not matched to a gene: 9. This CDR3 has 16 residues. CDR3 sequence: CSARLYGQEANYGYTF. In DNA, the CDR3 is TGCAGTGCTAGATTGTACGGACAGGAAGCTAACTATGGCTACACCTTC.

This clonotype was counted a single time. The junction differs from germline at one of its ends, possibly a read error. The chain employs TRBV9 and TRBJ2-7; no reliable D call. CDR3 length: 11 amino acids. CDR1 is SGDLS and CDR2 is YYNGEE in the germline V gene. CDR3 protein: CAGSDPYEQYF. The CDR3 DNA reads as TGTGCCGGCAGCGATCCCTACGAGCAGTACTTC.

This chain uses TRBV20-1 with TRBJ1-2; the D gene is possibly TRBD1 (6 bases). Trimming took 3 bases from V and 8 from J, leaving 19 bases between them. The CDR3 extends over 14 amino acids. Germline V gene lookup returns CDR1 DFQATT and CDR2 SNEGSKA (reference sequence). CDR3 nucleotides: TGCAGTGCTAGCGCTGTAGTGGGGGCGAGGGGCTACACCTTC. It yields the protein CSASAVVGARGYTF.

This clonotype was observed a few times. J is TRBJ2-3 and V is TRBV10-3; 13 nucleotides align to TRBD2. Germline values: CDR1 ENHRY, CDR2 SYGVKD. The CDR3 consists of 16 residues. V trimming: 4 bases; J trimming: 4 bases; junction bases outside the gene matches: 5. CDR3 in DNA: TGTGCCATCAGTGGTGGACTAGCGGGAGAATCAGATACGCAGTATTTT. It specifies CAISGGLAGESDTQYF.

The chain recombines TRBV29-1 with TRBJ1-3, with no clear D. V lost 4 bases and J lost 1, with 8 bases in between. The germline CDR1 and CDR2 sequences are SQVTM and ANQGSEA. CDR3 length equals 13 residues. The CDR3 region is CSVAKGSGNTIYF. The CDR3 coding sequence is TGCAGCGTTGCTAAGGGATCTGGAAACACCATATATTTT.

The chain carries TRBV19 and TRBJ1-6; D might be TRBD1 (5 bases). CDR1 LNHDA and CDR2 SQIVND come from the germline V gene (reference sequence). CDR3 length: 13 amino acids. This CDR3 is CAARGPNNSPLHF. The CDR3 nucleotides read TGTGCGGCGCGGGGACCGAATAATTCACCCCTCCACTTT. Filled out from reference TRBV19 and TRBJ1-6, the complete variable domain reads DGGITQSPKYLFRKEGQNVTLSCEQNLNHDAMYWYRQDPGQGLRLIYYSQIVNDFQKGDIAEGYSVSREKKESFPLTVTSAQKNPTAFYLCAARGPNNSPLHFGNGTRLTVT.

This clonotype was counted many times. This chain links TRBV19 with TRBJ1-4; 8 bases fit TRBD1. Losses at the gene ends were 5 bases for V and 8 bases for J; bases not matched to a gene: 7. Looked up from germline, CDR1 is LNHDA and CDR2 is SQIVND (reference sequence). The CDR3 is made up of 14 amino acids. The CDR3 DNA follows: TGTGCCAGTAGTCCGACAGGGGTTCAGGAAAAACTGTTTTTT. As protein: CASSPTGVQEKLFF.

This clonotype was seen at least ten times. The chain joins TRBV5-5 to TRBJ2-7, with a possible D match to TRBD1 (6 bases). Deletions cut 1 base from V and 0 bases from J, with 8 bases between. Germline-derived CDR1 and CDR2 are SGHKS and YYEKEE (reference sequence). The CDR3 consists of 14 residues. The CDR3 here is CASSLTGSSYEQYF. CDR3 DNA: TGTGCCAGCAGCTTGACAGGGTCCTCCTACGAGCAGTACTTC.

This clonotype was counted at least ten times. The rearrangement uses TRBV4-1 and TRBJ2-1; D perhaps matches TRBD1 (6 bases). V was shortened by 2 bases and J by 10 bases, with 21 bases between the two germline ends. The germline gives CDR1 MGHRA, CDR2 YSYEKL. The CDR3 runs 16 residues. The CDR3 here is CASSQIGQSLLREQFF. Written as DNA, the CDR3 is TGCGCCAGCAGCCAAATAGGACAGTCCCTTTTAAGGGAGCAGTTCTTC.

The CDR3 coding sequence is TGTGCCAGCAGCCTATTAAGCAATCAGCCCCAGCATTTT. Translating it yields CASSLLSNQPQHF. The chain is built from TRBV7-3 and TRBJ1-5; D is unclear. The CDR3 is made up of 13 amino acids. The V end lost 5 bases, the J end lost 1 base, and 6 bases lay between the germline ends. Germline V gives CDR1 SGHTA, CDR2 FQGTGA.

This clonotype was counted between two and nine times. The CDR3 DNA follows: TGTGCCACTGGGGTCCTCCCGGGCACTGAAGCTTTCTTT. Its translation: CATGVLPGTEAFF. The genes are TRBV15 and TRBJ1-1; D gene ambiguous. V gave up 9 bases and J gave up 4 bases, with 15 bases separating them. Germline-derived CDR1 and CDR2 are LNHNV and YYDKDF (reference sequence). CDR3 length: 13 residues.

This clonotype was detected only a few times. The chain recombines TRBV10-3 with TRBJ2-3; D remains ambiguous. The CDR3 has 14 residues. V was trimmed by 7 bases and J by 1 base, leaving 12 bases between them. The germline CDR1 and CDR2 sequences are ENHRY and SYGVKD. The CDR3 is CAITDPGGTDTQYF. Written as DNA, the CDR3 is TGTGCCATCACCGACCCTGGTGGCACAGATACGCAGTATTTT.

This clonotype was recorded many times. The genes are TRBV20-1 and TRBJ2-1; TRBD2 is a possible D gene (5 bases). This CDR3 has 14 amino acids. The V gene's germline CDR1 is DFQATT and CDR2 SNEGSKA (reference sequence). The V end was cut by 0 bases, the J end by 3 bases, with 9 bases between. Here the CDR3 reads CSARDRGSYNEQFF. The CDR3 DNA follows: TGCAGTGCTAGAGATCGGGGTAGCTACAATGAGCAGTTCTTC.